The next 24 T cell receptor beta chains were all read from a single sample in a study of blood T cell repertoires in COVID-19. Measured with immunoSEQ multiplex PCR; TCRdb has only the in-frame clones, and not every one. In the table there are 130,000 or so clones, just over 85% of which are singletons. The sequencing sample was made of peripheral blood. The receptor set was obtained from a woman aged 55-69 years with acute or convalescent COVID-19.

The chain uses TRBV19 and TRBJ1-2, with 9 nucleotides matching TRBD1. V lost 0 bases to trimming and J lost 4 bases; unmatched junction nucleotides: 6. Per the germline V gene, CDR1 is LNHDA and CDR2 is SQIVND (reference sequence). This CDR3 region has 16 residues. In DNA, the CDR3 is TGTGCCAGTAGTATAGAAGGGACAGGGCTTGTCTATGGCTACACCTTC. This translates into CASSIEGTGLVYGYTF.

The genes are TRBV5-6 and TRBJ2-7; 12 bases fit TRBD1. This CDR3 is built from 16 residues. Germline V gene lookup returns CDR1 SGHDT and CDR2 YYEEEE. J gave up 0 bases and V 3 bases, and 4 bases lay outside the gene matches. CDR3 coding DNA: TGTGCCAGCAGCTCACCGGGACAGGGGGCCTCCTACGAGCAGTACTTC. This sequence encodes CASSSPGQGASYEQYF.

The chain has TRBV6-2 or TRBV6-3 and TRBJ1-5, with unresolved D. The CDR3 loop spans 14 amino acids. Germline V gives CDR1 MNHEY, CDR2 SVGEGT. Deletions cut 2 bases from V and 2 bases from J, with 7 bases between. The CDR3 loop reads CASSYRGRNQPQHF. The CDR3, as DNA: TGTGCCAGCAGTTACCGGGGTCGCAATCAGCCCCAGCATTTT.

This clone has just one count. The chain's CDR3 is CASSLWGPETQYF. In DNA, the CDR3 is TGTGCCAGCAGCTTATGGGGGCCGGAGACCCAGTACTTC. V gene TRBV13 combines with J gene TRBJ2-5; D is perhaps TRBD1 (6 bases). Germline CDR1 reads PRHDT; CDR2 reads FYEKMQ (reference sequence). This CDR3 is 13 amino acids long. V dropped 2 bases and J dropped 5 bases, with 9 bases sitting between them.

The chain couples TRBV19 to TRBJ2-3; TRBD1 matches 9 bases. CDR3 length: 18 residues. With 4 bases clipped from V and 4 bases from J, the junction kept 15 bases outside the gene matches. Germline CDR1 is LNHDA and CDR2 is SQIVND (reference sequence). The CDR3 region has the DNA TGTGCCAGTAGTAGACGGACAGGGGCCAATAATAGGGCAGATACGCAGTATTTT. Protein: CASSRRTGANNRADTQYF.

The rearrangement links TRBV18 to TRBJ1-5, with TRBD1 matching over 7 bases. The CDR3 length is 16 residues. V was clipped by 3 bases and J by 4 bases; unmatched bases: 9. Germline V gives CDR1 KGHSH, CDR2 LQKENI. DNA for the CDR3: TGTGCCAGCTCACCTGGAACAGGGGACTGGAATCAGCCCCAGCATTTT. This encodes CASSPGTGDWNQPQHF.

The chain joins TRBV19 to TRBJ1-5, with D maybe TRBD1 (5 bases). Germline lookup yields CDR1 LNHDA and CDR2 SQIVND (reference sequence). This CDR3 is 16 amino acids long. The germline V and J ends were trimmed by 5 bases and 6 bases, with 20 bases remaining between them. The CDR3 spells CASSRVRWGRGQPQHF. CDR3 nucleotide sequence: TGTGCCAGTAGTCGGGTTCGTTGGGGTAGGGGTCAGCCCCAGCATTTT.

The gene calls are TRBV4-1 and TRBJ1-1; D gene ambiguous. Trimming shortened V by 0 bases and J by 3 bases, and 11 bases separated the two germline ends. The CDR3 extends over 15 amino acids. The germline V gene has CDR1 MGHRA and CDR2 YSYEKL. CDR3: CASSQESGSHTEAFF. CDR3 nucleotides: TGCGCCAGCAGCCAAGAATCCGGGTCCCACACTGAAGCTTTCTTT.

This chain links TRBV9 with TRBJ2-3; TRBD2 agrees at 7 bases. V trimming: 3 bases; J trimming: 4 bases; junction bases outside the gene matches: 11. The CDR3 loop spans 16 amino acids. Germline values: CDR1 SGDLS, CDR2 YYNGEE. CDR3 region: CASSAQGRGYPDTQYF. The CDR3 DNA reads TGTGCCAGCAGCGCCCAAGGGCGGGGGTATCCAGATACGCAGTATTTT.

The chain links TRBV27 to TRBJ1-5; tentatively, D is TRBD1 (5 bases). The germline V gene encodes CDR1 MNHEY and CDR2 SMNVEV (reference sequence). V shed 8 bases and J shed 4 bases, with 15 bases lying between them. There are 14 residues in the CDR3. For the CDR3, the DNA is TGTGCCAGCGGGCGGGGCGGGGTAAATCAGCCCCAGCATTTT. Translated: CASGRGGVNQPQHF.

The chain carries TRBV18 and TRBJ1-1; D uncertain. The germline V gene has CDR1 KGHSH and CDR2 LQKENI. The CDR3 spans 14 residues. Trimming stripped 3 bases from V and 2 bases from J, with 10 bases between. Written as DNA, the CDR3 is TGTGCCAGCTCACCGAATGCGGCTAACACTGAAGCTTTCTTT. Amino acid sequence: CASSPNAANTEAFF.

The CDR3 reads CAWGLDGGQHQPQHF. The CDR3 DNA follows: TGTGCCTGGGGTCTGGACGGGGGTCAACATCAGCCCCAGCATTTT. This rearrangement joins TRBV30 to TRBJ1-5; TRBD1 is a possible D gene (5 bases). CDR1 and CDR2 (germline): GTSNPN, SVGIG (reference sequence). The length of the CDR3 is 15 residues. Trimming removed 5 bases at V and 5 bases at J, with 19 bases between.

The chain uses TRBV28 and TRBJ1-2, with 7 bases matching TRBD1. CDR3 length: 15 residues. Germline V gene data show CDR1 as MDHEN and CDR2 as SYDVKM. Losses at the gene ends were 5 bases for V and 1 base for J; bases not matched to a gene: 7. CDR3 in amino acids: CASSPQGVGNYGYTF. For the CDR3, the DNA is TGTGCCAGCAGTCCTCAGGGGGTCGGTAACTATGGCTACACCTTC.

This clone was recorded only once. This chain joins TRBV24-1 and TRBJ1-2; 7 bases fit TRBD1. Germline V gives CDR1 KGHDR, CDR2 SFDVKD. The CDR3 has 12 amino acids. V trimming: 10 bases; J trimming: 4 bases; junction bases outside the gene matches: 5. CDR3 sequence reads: CATSRGTYGYTF. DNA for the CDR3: TGTGCCACTTCCAGGGGGACCTATGGCTACACCTTC.

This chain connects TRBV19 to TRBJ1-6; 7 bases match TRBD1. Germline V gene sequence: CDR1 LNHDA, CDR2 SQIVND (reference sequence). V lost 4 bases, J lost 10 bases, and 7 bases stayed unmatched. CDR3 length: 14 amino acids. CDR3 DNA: TGTGCCAGTAGTACCCCGAACAGGGGATCACCCCTCCACTTT. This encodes CASSTPNRGSPLHF. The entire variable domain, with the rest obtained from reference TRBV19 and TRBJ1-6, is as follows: DGGITQSPKYLFRKEGQNVTLSCEQNLNHDAMYWYRQDPGQGLRLIYYSQIVNDFQKGDIAEGYSVSREKKESFPLTVTSAQKNPTAFYLCASSTPNRGSPLHFGNGTRLTVT.

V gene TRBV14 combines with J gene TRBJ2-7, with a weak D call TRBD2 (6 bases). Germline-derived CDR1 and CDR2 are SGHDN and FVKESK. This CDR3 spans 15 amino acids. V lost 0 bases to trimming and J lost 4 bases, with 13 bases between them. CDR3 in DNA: TGTGCCAGCAGCCAAGAACACACCCGGGGGTACGAGCAGTACTTC. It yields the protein CASSQEHTRGYEQYF.

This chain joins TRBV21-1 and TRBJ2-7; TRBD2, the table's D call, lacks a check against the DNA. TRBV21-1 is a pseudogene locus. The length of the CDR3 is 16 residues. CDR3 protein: CATWARGLFSAYEQYF. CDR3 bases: TGTGCCACCTGGGCGCGGGGGCTCTTCTCGGCCTACGAGCAGTACTTC.

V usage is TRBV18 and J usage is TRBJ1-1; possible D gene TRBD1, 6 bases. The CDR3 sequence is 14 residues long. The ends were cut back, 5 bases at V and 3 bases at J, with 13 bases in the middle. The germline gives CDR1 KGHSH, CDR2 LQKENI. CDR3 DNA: TGTGCCAGCTCAGCCAGGGCAGGGGACACTGAAGCTTTCTTT. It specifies CASSARAGDTEAFF.

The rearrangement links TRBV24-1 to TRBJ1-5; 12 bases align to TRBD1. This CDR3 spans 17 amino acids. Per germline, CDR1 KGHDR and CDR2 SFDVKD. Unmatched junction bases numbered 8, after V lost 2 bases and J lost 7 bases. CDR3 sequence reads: CATSDSHGTGGLQPQHF. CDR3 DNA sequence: TGTGCCACCAGTGATTCCCACGGGACAGGGGGCCTGCAGCCCCAGCATTTT.

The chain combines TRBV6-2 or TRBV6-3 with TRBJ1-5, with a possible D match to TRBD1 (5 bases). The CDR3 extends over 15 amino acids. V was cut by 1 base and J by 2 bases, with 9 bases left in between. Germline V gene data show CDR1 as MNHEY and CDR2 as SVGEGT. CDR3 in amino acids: CASSYLGLGNQPQHF. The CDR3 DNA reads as TGTGCCAGCAGTTACTTGGGGCTAGGCAATCAGCCCCAGCATTTT.

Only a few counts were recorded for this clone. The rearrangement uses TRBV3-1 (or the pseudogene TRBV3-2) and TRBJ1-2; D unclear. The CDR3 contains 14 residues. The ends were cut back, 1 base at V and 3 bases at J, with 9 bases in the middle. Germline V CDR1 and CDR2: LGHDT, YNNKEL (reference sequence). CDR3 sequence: CASSQGGWDYGYTF. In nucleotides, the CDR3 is TGTGCCAGCAGCCAAGGAGGGTGGGACTATGGCTACACCTTC.

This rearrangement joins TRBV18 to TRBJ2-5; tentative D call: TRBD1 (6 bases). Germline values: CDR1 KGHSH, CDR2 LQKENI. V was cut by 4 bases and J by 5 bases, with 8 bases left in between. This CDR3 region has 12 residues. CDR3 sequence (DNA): TGTGCCAGCTCACGGGGGCAGGAGACCCAGTACTTC. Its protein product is CASSRGQETQYF.

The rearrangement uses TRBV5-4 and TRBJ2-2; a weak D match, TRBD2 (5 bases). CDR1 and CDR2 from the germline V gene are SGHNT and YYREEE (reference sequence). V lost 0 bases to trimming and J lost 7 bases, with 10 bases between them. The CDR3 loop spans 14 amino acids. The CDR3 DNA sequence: TGTGCCAGCAGCTTGGCGTCGAGCGGCGGGGAGCTGTTTTTT. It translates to CASSLASSGGELFF.

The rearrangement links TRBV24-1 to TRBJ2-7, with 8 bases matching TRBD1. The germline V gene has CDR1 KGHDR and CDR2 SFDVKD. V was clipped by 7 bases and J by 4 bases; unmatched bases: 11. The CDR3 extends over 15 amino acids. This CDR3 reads CATSVRSGGRYEQYF. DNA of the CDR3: TGTGCCACCAGCGTGAGGTCAGGGGGCCGGTACGAGCAGTACTTC.